This passage covers 9 T cell receptor beta chains from one sample sequenced in a study of cytomegalovirus exposure and HLA in healthy donors (dated by TCRdb to the late 2010s). Libraries were built with the immunoSEQ multiplex PCR assay. TCRdb obtained this table from immuneACCESS and retained in-frame rearrangements with V and J assigned. These tables miss some clones; where compared with another copy, unresolved V genes account for less than half of the shortfall, and the remainder is unexplained. This sample has about 260,000 clones in its table, and roughly 91% of those were observed once. In total, the top ten clones hold approximately 3.1% of the sample. Sample: PBMCs. Receptor source: a woman in her twenties or thirties in good health and CMV-seronegative.

CDR3 region: CASSQAWTGKSYEQYF. CDR3 DNA sequence: TGCGCCAGCAGCCAAGCGTGGACAGGAAAATCCTACGAGCAGTACTTC. The chain employs TRBV4-3 and TRBJ2-7, with TRBD1 matching 7 bases. This CDR3 comprises 16 residues. The germline V gene encodes CDR1 LGHNA and CDR2 YSLEER. V lost 1 base to trimming and J lost 1 base; unmatched junction nucleotides: 7.

This chain uses TRBV27 with TRBJ2-7; TRBD2 aligns across 7 bases. Unmatched junction bases numbered 8, after V lost 3 bases and J lost 6 bases. The germline V gene has CDR1 MNHEY and CDR2 SMNVEV (reference sequence). CDR3 length: 14 residues. The CDR3: CASSLAGVSSEQYF. In nucleotides, the CDR3 is TGTGCCAGCAGTTTGGCGGGAGTGTCTTCCGAGCAGTACTTC.

The rearrangement uses TRBV13 and TRBJ2-2; TRBD2 might be the D (6 bases). Looked up from germline, CDR1 is PRHDT and CDR2 is FYEKMQ (reference sequence). The V end was cut by 5 bases, the J end by 6 bases, with 13 bases between. The CDR3 contains 14 residues. CDR3 coding DNA: TGTGCCAGCAGCACCCGCACTAGCTCCGGGGAGCTGTTTTTT. Residues: CASSTRTSSGELFF.

The genes are TRBV28 and TRBJ1-5; D perhaps matches TRBD1 (6 bases). V was clipped by 5 bases and J by 1 base, with 15 bases between them. The CDR3 consists of 16 residues. The V gene's germline CDR1 is MDHEN and CDR2 SYDVKM. CDR3 sequence: CASSPTQGLSNQPQHF. CDR3 bases: TGTGCCAGCAGTCCGACCCAGGGGTTAAGCAATCAGCCCCAGCATTTT.

This sequence joins TRBV6-5 and TRBJ2-7; D unclear. CDR1 MNHEY and CDR2 SVGAGI come from the germline V gene. The length of the CDR3 is 14 residues. The V end was cut by 0 bases, the J end by 4 bases, with 10 bases between. The chain's CDR3 is CASSYSGTMYEQYF. The CDR3 region has the DNA TGTGCCAGCAGTTACTCTGGTACTATGTACGAGCAGTACTTC.

This clone was observed a single time. The chain uses TRBV27 and TRBJ1-5, with a possible D match to TRBD1 (6 bases). This CDR3 is 14 amino acids long. Germline lookup yields CDR1 MNHEY and CDR2 SMNVEV (reference sequence). V gave up 5 bases and J gave up 1 base, with 9 bases separating them. CDR3 DNA sequence: TGTGCCAGCAGTGACGGACAGAGCAATCAGCCCCAGCATTTT. It codes for CASSDGQSNQPQHF.

The chain joins TRBV2 to TRBJ2-2, with TRBD2 matching 7 bases. CDR3 length: 15 amino acids. The germline CDR1 and CDR2 sequences are SNHLY and FYNNEI. V lost 2 bases and J lost 5; bases outside the gene matches: 5. This CDR3 is CASSETGGVTGELFF. The CDR3 DNA follows: TGTGCCAGCAGTGAAACGGGAGGAGTTACCGGGGAGCTGTTTTTT.

This clone was observed a few times. The chain carries TRBV27 and TRBJ2-7; 10 nucleotides align to TRBD2. The V gene end was trimmed by 5 bases and the J gene end by 2 bases; junction bases not matched to a gene: 9. CDR1 MNHEY and CDR2 SMNVEV come from the germline V gene (reference sequence). The CDR3 extends over 16 amino acids. The chain's CDR3 is CASSQRMGLATYEQYF. In DNA form, the CDR3 reads TGTGCCAGCAGTCAAAGGATGGGACTAGCGACCTACGAGCAGTACTTC.

The chain couples TRBV28 to TRBJ2-2, with 13 bases fitting TRBD2. The V and J ends lost 8 bases and 1 base, in that order; junction bases with no gene match: 7. The CDR3 has 17 amino acids. Germline values: CDR1 MDHEN, CDR2 SYDVKM. The CDR3 sequence is CASGGLAGFGNTGELFF. CDR3 nucleotides: TGTGCCAGCGGGGGACTAGCGGGATTCGGGAACACCGGGGAGCTGTTTTTT.